These 13 T cell receptor beta chains were all obtained from the same sample, sequenced in a study of CD8 T cells in Susac syndrome. The RNA input was roughly 0.45 to 1 ug, and it was reverse transcribed with random hexamers. TCRdb reprocessed the immunoSEQ multiplex PCR reads via MiXCR and lists one record per CDR3 protein. The sample shows about 300,000 distinct CDR3 sequences, roughly 84% of them seen only once. Specimen: CD8+ T cells from PBMCs. The receptors originated from a human donor with multiple sclerosis.

The chain joins TRBV6-2 or TRBV6-3 to TRBJ2-7, with a possible D match to TRBD2 (5 bases). V was trimmed by 2 bases and J by 6 bases, leaving 14 bases between them. From germline, CDR1 is MNHEY and CDR2 SVGEGT. The CDR3 has 14 amino acids. CDR3 in DNA: TGTGCCAGCAGTTACCCCGAGGGTAGACCCGAGCAGTACTTC. It yields the protein CASSYPEGRPEQYF.

The V gene is TRBV20-1, the J gene TRBJ2-5, with 7 bases fitting TRBD1. Germline V gene data show CDR1 as DFQATT and CDR2 as SNEGSKA (reference sequence). The CDR3 length is 14 residues. V dropped 0 bases and J dropped 5; count of bases not matched to a gene: 6. CDR3 coding DNA: TGCAGTGCTAGAGAGGGGACAGCTCGGGAGACCCAGTACTTC. It translates to CSAREGTARETQYF.

This chain uses TRBV9 with TRBJ2-7; tentatively, D is TRBD1 (6 bases). Germline V gene lookup returns CDR1 SGDLS and CDR2 YYNGEE. The V end lost 7 bases, the J end lost 6 bases, and 20 bases lay between the germline ends. The CDR3 sequence is 14 residues long. The CDR3 DNA is TGTGCCAGCGGGCAGGGGTTCTTTACCGGCGAGCAGTACTTC. Amino acid sequence: CASGQGFFTGEQYF.

The chain couples TRBV5-6 to TRBJ2-1, with D possibly matching TRBD2 (5 bases). The length of the CDR3 is 16 residues. Trimming cost V 1 base and J 10 bases, with 21 bases left between them. From germline, CDR1 is SGHDT and CDR2 YYEEEE. The CDR3 here is CASSLQDSLRYSEQFF. The CDR3 DNA reads TGTGCCAGCAGCTTGCAGGACTCCCTACGCTACAGCGAGCAGTTCTTC. The entire variable domain, with the rest obtained from reference TRBV5-6 and TRBJ2-1, is as follows: DAGVTQSPTHLIKTRGQQVTLRCSPKSGHDTVSWYQQALGQGPQFIFQYYEEEERQRGNFPDRFSGHQFPNYSSELNVNALLLGDSALYLCASSLQDSLRYSEQFFGPGTRLTVL.

This clonotype has just one count. The chain combines TRBV19 with TRBJ1-4; the D is unclear. The CDR3 has 18 amino acids. V was trimmed by 3 bases and J by 0 bases, leaving 17 bases between them. The germline V gene encodes CDR1 LNHDA and CDR2 SQIVND (reference sequence). CDR3 coding DNA: TGTGCCAGTAGTATTCGACTCATGACTCTTGCAACTAATGAAAAACTGTTTTTT. Its translation: CASSIRLMTLATNEKLFF.

The J gene is TRBJ2-7, the V gene TRBV5-6, with a weak D call TRBD2 (6 bases). The CDR3 consists of 13 residues. Per germline, CDR1 SGHDT and CDR2 YYEEEE. Trimming shortened V by 3 bases and J by 7 bases, and 14 bases separated the two germline ends. CDR3 nucleotide sequence: TGTGCCAGCAGCTCCACGGGAGACCTGGAGCAGTACTTC. Protein product: CASSSTGDLEQYF.

The chain employs TRBV10-3 and TRBJ2-1; possibly TRBD1 or TRBD2 for D (5 bases each). This CDR3 comprises 13 residues. The ends were cut back, 1 base at V and 6 bases at J, with 7 bases in the middle. Germline-derived CDR1 and CDR2 are ENHRY and SYGVKD. This CDR3 is CAISEFGGNEQFF. The CDR3 nucleotides read TGTGCCATCAGTGAGTTTGGGGGCAATGAGCAGTTCTTC.

The chain joins TRBV9 to TRBJ1-4; D call uncertain. There are 14 residues in the CDR3. Trimming shortened V by 0 bases and J by 4 bases, and 7 bases separated the two germline ends. Germline values: CDR1 SGDLS, CDR2 YYNGEE. The CDR3 DNA sequence: TGTGCCAGCAGCGTAGGAAGGCTTAATGAAAAACTGTTTTTT. Protein product: CASSVGRLNEKLFF. The full variable domain, its missing parts supplied by reference TRBV9 and TRBJ1-4, is DSGVTQTPKHLITATGQRVTLRCSPRSGDLSVYWYQQSLDQGLQFLIQYYNGEERAKGNILERFSAQQFPDLHSELNLSSLELGDSALYFCASSVGRLNEKLFFGSGTQLSVL.

V gene TRBV6-1 combines with J gene TRBJ1-5; tentative D call: TRBD1 (5 bases). CDR3 size: 15 residues. CDR1 is MNHNS and CDR2 is SASEGT in the germline V gene. Trimming removed 3 bases from V and 1 base from J, with 10 bases in between. In DNA form, the CDR3 reads TGTGCCAGCAGTGACGGGGGTGGGAGCAATCAGCCCCAGCATTTT. Translating gives CASSDGGGSNQPQHF.

The chain joins TRBV19 to TRBJ2-1, with 7 bases aligning to TRBD2. The CDR3 consists of 15 residues. V was pared by 3 bases and J by 5 bases, with 7 bases of the junction left unmatched. Germline-derived CDR1 and CDR2 are LNHDA and SQIVND (reference sequence). Here the CDR3 DNA reads TGTGCCAGTAGTATCCGGCGGGAGAGAGACAATGAGCAGTTCTTC. Protein product: CASSIRRERDNEQFF.

V and J are TRBV2 and TRBJ2-4; D tentatively reads TRBD1 or TRBD2 (5 bases each). This CDR3 is built from 17 residues. Germline V CDR1 and CDR2: SNHLY, FYNNEI. Trimming stripped 11 bases from V and 1 base from J, with 24 bases between. The CDR3 DNA is TGTGCCTCCCCGCCGGGACCGGCGAAAGAGGCCAAAAACATTCAGTACTTC. Translated, it gives CASPPGPAKEAKNIQYF.

The rearrangement uses TRBV28 and TRBJ2-5; TRBD2 agrees at 10 bases. This CDR3 comprises 16 residues. CDR1 and CDR2 (germline): MDHEN, SYDVKM. The J segment lost 5 bases and the V segment lost 4 bases, leaving 10 bases of the junction unmatched. The CDR3 sequence is CASSSGPSGRFETQYF. CDR3 DNA sequence: TGTGCCAGCAGTTCCGGGCCTAGCGGGAGATTCGAGACCCAGTACTTC.

This clonotype was seen just once. The genes are TRBV4-1 and TRBJ2-5; 11 nucleotides align to TRBD1. The CDR3 is 16 amino acids. CDR1 is MGHRA and CDR2 is YSYEKL in the germline V gene. The V gene end was trimmed by 3 bases and the J gene end by 5 bases; junction bases not matched to a gene: 8. The CDR3 protein is CASSHRDRGIQETQYF. The DNA for the CDR3 is TGCGCCAGCAGCCACCGGGACAGGGGGATTCAGGAGACCCAGTACTTC.